Listed here is a single T cell receptor (beta chain). Its antigen is undetermined. The data were taken from a study of Graves' ophthalmopathy and Graves' hyperthyroidism. Study-level points and caveats: Using a 13-signature model, the authors split ophthalmopathy from stable hyperthyroidism, with around 85% sensitivity and 80% to 84% specificity.

The CDR3 has 15 residues. Germline V gives CDR1 LNHNV, CDR2 YYDKDF (reference sequence). Trimming removed 6 bases from V and 0 bases from J; junction bases left unmatched: 4. Orbital computed tomography and thyroid ultrasound, along with TRAb, serum thyroxine and clinical symptoms, underpinned diagnosis. Scientists amplified the TCR beta CDR3 regions from RNA transcripts. RT-PCR in the first round used HTBI primers; a second-round multiplex PCR followed. TCRdb redid the calling of the multiplex PCR reads with MiXCR, one entry per CDR3 protein. The repertoire holds about 1.2 million distinct CDR3 sequences, with roughly 35% as singletons.

Sequenced: peripheral blood or thyroid tissue (not recorded which). The clonotype was recovered from an adult man with Graves' hyperthyroidism. The chain carries TRBV15 and TRBJ1-2; 10 bases map to TRBD1. CDR3 DNA: TGTGCCACCAGTACCGGGACAGGGGCTAACTATGGCTACACCTTC. It encodes CATSTGTGANYGYTF. Full variable domain (remainder filled in from reference TRBV15 and TRBJ1-2): DAMVIQNPRYQVTQFGKPVTLSCSQTLNHNVMYWYQQKSSQAPKLLFHYYDKDFNNEADTPDNFQSRRPNTSFCFLDIRSPGLGDTAMYLCATSTGTGANYGYTFGSGTRLTVV.